This T cell receptor beta chain was documented in a study of Ad26.COV2.S vaccination and SARS-CoV-2 variants. For this clone: What it recognizes is unknown.

The protocol was immunoSEQ multiplex PCR, while the TCRdb copy is restricted to in-frame clones and leaves out a portion. The sample includes 300,000 to 350,000 clones, 90% of them seen just once. Indicated treatment: 15 to 20 received Ad26.COV2.S at low or high dose, single or two shots; about five received placebo; per-sample allocation not given. Specimens were obtained on day 63 following the first vaccine or placebo injection. Overall study results and limits: There was reportedly substantial breadth in spike-specific CD8+ and CD4+ T cell responses after vaccination. Higher spike-specific TCR breadth was found in vaccine recipients than in placebo recipients. There was a possibility that the TCR breadth and depth analyses underestimated total T cell responses. Breadth of non-spike TCRs did not differ between vaccinees and placebo recipients.

The specimen comprised peripheral blood, sampled in a trial of Ad26.COV2.S vaccine versus placebo. The receptor comes from a person aged 18 to 59 who received the Ad26.COV2.S COVID-19 vaccine or a placebo.

The CDR3, as DNA: TGTGCCAGCAGCGGGGGGTACAGGGGCGACCGTGCCAATGAGCAGTTCTTC. Translating it yields CASSGGYRGDRANEQFF. This chain connects TRBV9 to TRBJ2-1; 7 bases match TRBD1. CDR1 and CDR2 (germline): SGDLS, YYNGEE. This CDR3 comprises 17 residues. The V gene end was trimmed by 3 bases and the J gene end by 6 bases; junction bases not matched to a gene: 15.